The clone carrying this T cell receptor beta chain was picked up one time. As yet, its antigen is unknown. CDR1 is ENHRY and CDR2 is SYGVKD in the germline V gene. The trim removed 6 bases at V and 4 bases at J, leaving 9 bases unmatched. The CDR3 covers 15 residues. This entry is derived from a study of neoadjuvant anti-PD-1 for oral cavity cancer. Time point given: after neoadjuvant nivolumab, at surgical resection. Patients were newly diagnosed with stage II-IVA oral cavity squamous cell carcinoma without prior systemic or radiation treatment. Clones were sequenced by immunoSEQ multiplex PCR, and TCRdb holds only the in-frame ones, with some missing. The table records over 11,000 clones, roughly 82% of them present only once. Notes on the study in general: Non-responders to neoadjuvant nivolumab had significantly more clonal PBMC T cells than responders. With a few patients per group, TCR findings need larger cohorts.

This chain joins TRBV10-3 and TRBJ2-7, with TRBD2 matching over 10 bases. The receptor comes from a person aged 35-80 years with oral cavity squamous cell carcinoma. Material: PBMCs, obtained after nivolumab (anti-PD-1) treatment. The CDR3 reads CAISSLAGGQYEQYF. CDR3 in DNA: TGTGCCATCAGCTCGTTAGCGGGAGGCCAATACGAGCAGTACTTC.